This entry describes one TCR beta chain. The entry originates in a study of OX40 agonist ivuxolimab in advanced cancers. Measured with immunoSEQ multiplex PCR; TCRdb has only the in-frame clones, and not every one. The profile covers 60,000 to 65,000 clones, with 70% to 90% appearing a single time and approximately 9.4% taken by the ten largest. Germline lookup yields CDR1 MDHEN and CDR2 SYDVKM. CDR3 length equals 14 residues. V lost 4 bases, J lost 6 bases, and 15 bases lay in between. This sequence was found in an adult with an advanced solid tumor such as melanoma, head and neck, liver or kidney cancer. Source: CD4+ or CD8+ T cells sorted from blood, taken in a trial of the OX40 agonist ivuxolimab. The gene calls are TRBV28 and TRBJ2-5; D gene uncertain. The CDR3 DNA follows: TGTGCCAGCAGTTCCGGACCCTTCTTGAAGACCCAGTACTTC. This sequence encodes CASSSGPFLKTQYF.